The 29 T cell receptor beta chains in this list originate from one sample, sequenced in a study of neurological immune-mediated disorders. From the 5' RACE reads, TCRdb called clonotypes with MiXCR, one entry per CDR3 protein. This sample has 100,000 or so distinct CDR3 sequences; about 13% occur once, and the top ten carry around 5.3%. Noted time point: longitudinal time-point 2. Sequences were obtained from PBMCs. These receptors were collected from a female donor with HTLV-1-associated myelopathy (HAM/TSP).

This clonotype was counted many times. The chain couples TRBV20-1 to TRBJ2-1, with TRBD2 matching 12 bases. The germline V gene has CDR1 DFQATT and CDR2 SNEGSKA (reference sequence). CDR3 length: 15 amino acids. V shed 5 bases, J shed 3 bases, and the junction held 5 bases outside the gene matches. Here the CDR3 reads CSAATTSGGYNEQFF. In nucleotides, the CDR3 is TGCAGTGCTGCCACGACTAGCGGGGGCTACAATGAGCAGTTCTTC.

The chain carries TRBV7-9 and TRBJ1-4, with D uncertain. Deletions cut 4 bases from V and 8 bases from J, with 11 bases between. Germline CDR1 reads SEHNR; CDR2 reads FQNEAQ (reference sequence). This CDR3 is 13 amino acids long. The DNA for the CDR3 is TGTGCCAGCAGCTACGGGAGCGGAGAAAAACTGTTTTTT. Protein sequence: CASSYGSGEKLFF.

The chain links TRBV5-1 to TRBJ2-7, with no clear D. This CDR3 has 14 amino acids. V lost 0 bases, J lost 13 bases, and 20 bases lay in between. The germline V gene has CDR1 SGHRS and CDR2 YFSETQ. CDR3 amino acids: CASSLAPEPYEYYF. Written as DNA, the CDR3 is TGCGCCAGCAGCTTGGCCCCAGAGCCCTACGAGTATTACTTC.

This clonotype was counted many times. The chain has TRBV10-3 and TRBJ2-2, with TRBD2 as a possible D gene (5 bases). The germline CDR1 and CDR2 sequences are ENHRY and SYGVKD. The CDR3 loop spans 18 amino acids. Trimming removed 6 bases at V and 3 bases at J, with 23 bases between. The CDR3 DNA is TGTGCCATCAGGGATCGTCGGCGGGCCCTAGAGGACACCGGGGAGCTGTTTTTT. Protein sequence: CAIRDRRRALEDTGELFF.

The table lists this clonotype with many counts. The chain joins TRBV7-3 to TRBJ2-1, with TRBD2 matching over 10 bases. Germline CDR1 reads SGHTA; CDR2 reads FQGTGA. This CDR3 is 15 amino acids long. Trimming removed 2 bases from V and 9 bases from J; junction bases left unmatched: 7. For the CDR3, the DNA is TGTGCCAGCAGCTTACTAGCGGGGGCCCCCAGTGAGCAGTTCTTC. This encodes CASSLLAGAPSEQFF.

This clonotype occurred many times. V is TRBV29-1 and J is TRBJ2-4; D is possibly TRBD1 (5 bases). This CDR3 has 16 amino acids. Trimming left V 3 bases short and J 4 bases short, with 19 bases between. Germline V gene data show CDR1 as SQVTM and CDR2 as ANQGSEA. CDR3: CSVEPWGQGGKNIQYF. The CDR3 bases are TGCAGCGTTGAGCCTTGGGGCCAGGGTGGGAAAAACATTCAGTACTTC.

This clonotype was recorded many times. The rearrangement joins TRBV6-4 to TRBJ2-3, with D tentatively TRBD1 or TRBD2 (7 bases each). V lost 4 bases, J lost 0 bases, and 14 bases lay in between. Germline lookup yields CDR1 MRHNA and CDR2 SNTAGT. The CDR3 spans 16 residues. This CDR3 is CASSAAGDSSTDTQYF. The CDR3 nucleotides read TGTGCCAGCAGTGCGGCGGGGGACAGTAGCACAGATACGCAGTATTTT.

In this sample, this clonotype turned up many times. The chain uses TRBV6-5 and TRBJ2-3; D is perhaps TRBD1 (6 bases). There are 13 residues in the CDR3. Germline V gene data show CDR1 as MNHEY and CDR2 as SVGAGI. V was cut by 6 bases and J by 4 bases, with 11 bases left in between. CDR3 residues: CASRLQGSDTQYF. DNA of the CDR3: TGTGCCAGCAGGTTACAGGGATCAGATACGCAGTATTTT.

This clonotype was seen ten or more times. The chain joins TRBV5-8 to TRBJ2-4; TRBD2 might be the D (6 bases). The germline V and J ends were trimmed by 0 bases and 5 bases, with 12 bases remaining between them. The CDR3 length is 15 residues. Germline lookup yields CDR1 SGHTS and CDR2 YDEGEE. The CDR3 spells CASSLEAGRQNIQYF. The CDR3, as DNA: TGTGCCAGCAGCTTGGAAGCGGGCAGGCAAAACATTCAGTACTTC.

Many counts were recorded for this clonotype. The CDR3 region has the DNA TGCAGTGCTAGAGGAGGGGACAGAAGCAATCAGCCCCAGCATTTT. It translates to CSARGGDRSNQPQHF. The rearrangement links TRBV20-1 to TRBJ1-5; 7 bases match TRBD1. J lost 1 base, V lost 1 base, and 4 bases had no gene match. The CDR3 length is 15 residues. CDR1 is DFQATT and CDR2 is SNEGSKA in the germline V gene (reference sequence).

This clonotype occurred many times. V gene TRBV27 combines with J gene TRBJ2-1, with D possibly being TRBD1 or TRBD2 (6 bases each). The germline V gene encodes CDR1 MNHEY and CDR2 SMNVEV (reference sequence). V gave up 6 bases and J gave up 0 bases, with 12 bases separating them. This CDR3 is 15 amino acids long. The CDR3: CASSVGGGSYNEQFF. The DNA for the CDR3 is TGTGCCAGCAGCGTGGGGGGCGGCTCCTACAATGAGCAGTTCTTC.

In the case of this clonotype: This may arise from a read error, as a much more abundant clone is one base away. This rearrangement joins TRBV28 to TRBJ2-7; 8 nucleotides agree with TRBD1. CDR3 length: 13 residues. The germline gives CDR1 MDHEN, CDR2 SYDVKM. The DNA for the CDR3 is TGTACCAGCATGGAGACAGGGGTATACGAGCAGTACTTC. This sequence encodes CTSMETGVYEQYF. Combining the CDR3 with reference TRBV28 and TRBJ2-7 gives the whole variable domain DVKVTQSSRYLVKRTGEKVFLECVQDMDHENMFWYRQDPGLGLRLIYFSYDVKMKEKGDIPEGYSVSREKKERFSLILESASTNQTSMYLCTSMETGVYEQYFGPGTRLTVT.

This clonotype was observed a few times. The chain links TRBV5-5 to TRBJ2-2; 9 positions agree with TRBD1. CDR3 length: 16 amino acids. From germline, CDR1 is SGHKS and CDR2 YYEKEE (reference sequence). The ends lost 5 bases at V and 7 bases at J; junction bases unmatched: 12. The CDR3 sequence: CASSSTRDRAGGELFF. CDR3 sequence (DNA): TGTGCCAGCAGTTCTACTCGGGACAGGGCAGGCGGGGAGCTGTTTTTT. Full variable domain (remainder filled in from reference TRBV5-5 and TRBJ2-2): DAGVTQSPTHLIKTRGQQVTLRCSPISGHKSVSWYQQVLGQGPQFIFQYYEKEERGRGNFPDRFSARQFPNYSSELNVNALLLGDSALYLCASSSTRDRAGGELFFGEGSRLTVL.

This clonotype was counted ten times or more. The chain couples TRBV10-3 to TRBJ1-2, with D uncertain. Germline loops: CDR1 ENHRY, CDR2 SYGVKD. CDR3 length equals 16 residues. The ends were cut back, 5 bases at V and 5 bases at J, with 21 bases in the middle. This CDR3 is CAISRQETQFGYGYTF. CDR3 sequence (DNA): TGTGCCATCAGTCGACAAGAAACCCAGTTCGGTTATGGCTACACCTTC.

This clonotype appeared many times. V and J are TRBV25-1 and TRBJ2-1; 8 bases fit TRBD2. Looked up from germline, CDR1 is MGHDK and CDR2 is SYGVNS. With V trimmed by 7 bases and J by 6 bases, 11 bases remained unmatched. The length of the CDR3 is 15 residues. Here the CDR3 reads CASKGIAGSLNEQFF. The DNA of the CDR3 is TGTGCCAGCAAGGGCATAGCGGGGTCCCTCAATGAGCAGTTCTTC.

This clonotype was recorded at least ten times. This chain links TRBV6-1 with TRBJ2-1; D not resolved. Trimming pared 2 bases from V and 9 bases from J, leaving 17 bases between. Germline assignment: CDR1 MNHNS and CDR2 SASEGT. The length of the CDR3 is 15 residues. The CDR3 protein is CASSERRLKRLEQFF. CDR3 coding DNA: TGTGCCAGCAGTGAACGGCGTCTAAAAAGGCTTGAGCAGTTCTTC.

This clonotype was found many times. The V call is TRBV4-1, the J call TRBJ2-5; possibly TRBD1 for D (6 bases). Per the germline V gene, CDR1 is MGHRA and CDR2 is YSYEKL. V lost 6 bases, J lost 3 bases, and 11 bases lay in between. This CDR3 has 13 amino acids. In nucleotides, the CDR3 is TGCGCCAGCAGGGGGCAGGGGAAAGAGACCCAGTACTTC. Translated, it gives CASRGQGKETQYF.

This clonotype was picked up a small number of times. The CDR3 sequence is CASSLSGKNTGELFF. The CDR3, as DNA: TGTGCCAGCAGTTTATCGGGGAAGAACACCGGGGAGCTGTTTTTT. The chain links TRBV28 to TRBJ2-2; possible D gene TRBD2, 5 bases. The CDR3 is 15 residues long. Trimming removed 1 base from V and 1 base from J, with 7 bases in between. Per germline, CDR1 MDHEN and CDR2 SYDVKM.

This clonotype appeared many times. V usage is TRBV5-1 and J usage is TRBJ2-7; the match to TRBD1 covers 11 bases. Germline CDR1 is SGHRS and CDR2 is YFSETQ. J lost 4 bases, V lost 7 bases, and 7 bases had no gene match. The CDR3 extends over 14 amino acids. CDR3 residues: CASGTGTGGYEQYF. The DNA for the CDR3 is TGCGCCAGCGGCACCGGGACAGGGGGTTACGAGCAGTACTTC.

The chain links TRBV24-1 to TRBJ2-3; D is undetermined. CDR3 length: 12 amino acids. Trimming pared 7 bases from V and 1 base from J, leaving 5 bases between. Per the germline V gene, CDR1 is KGHDR and CDR2 is SFDVKD. This CDR3 is CATSEGTDTQYF. The CDR3 nucleotides read TGTGCCACCAGCGAGGGCACAGATACGCAGTATTTT.

Regarding this clonotype: Just one base apart from a much larger clone, this may be a read error. V and J are TRBV7-2 and TRBJ2-7; possibly TRBD2 for D (6 bases). V was pared by 2 bases and J by 1 base, with 9 bases between. The germline V gene has CDR1 SGHTA and CDR2 FQGNSA. The CDR3 has 14 residues. The CDR3 is CASSLSAGSYEQYF. CDR3 DNA: TGTGCCAGCAGCTTATCGGCGGGATCCTACGAGCAGTACTTC.

The sample holds a few counts of this clonotype. This rearrangement joins TRBV28 to TRBJ2-5; tentatively, D is TRBD1 (6 bases). Germline CDR1 is MDHEN and CDR2 is SYDVKM. This CDR3 region has 16 residues. V dropped 6 bases and J dropped 0 bases, with 17 bases sitting between them. CDR3 sequence reads: CASRLQGLGNQETQYF. CDR3 in DNA: TGTGCCAGCAGACTACAGGGCCTTGGGAACCAAGAGACCCAGTACTTC.

This clonotype was detected ten times or more. V and J are TRBV7-2 and TRBJ1-6; maybe TRBD1 (5 bases). The CDR3 extends over 17 amino acids. Trimming removed 1 base from V and 5 bases from J, with 15 bases in between. Germline V CDR1 and CDR2: SGHTA, FQGNSA. For the CDR3, the DNA is TGTGCCAGCAGCTTAGTTCCCAGGGAAGGACATAATTCACCCCTCCACTTT. Translation: CASSLVPREGHNSPLHF.

There are many counts of this clonotype. This chain joins TRBV5-1 and TRBJ2-7; no clear D gene. V was clipped by 2 bases and J by 4 bases, with 16 bases between them. Germline CDR1 and CDR2: SGHRS and YFSETQ. CDR3 length equals 15 residues. The CDR3 nucleotides are TGCGCCAGCAGCTTAGGGCCTATCGAGTCTTACGAGCAGTACTTC. Protein sequence: CASSLGPIESYEQYF.

As for this clonotype: This may be a read error, as it is one base from a much larger clone. The gene calls are TRBV10-3 and TRBJ2-5; the match to TRBD2 covers 11 bases. This CDR3 spans 14 amino acids. The V segment lost 8 bases and the J segment 4 bases; nucleotides outside the gene matches: 6. The V gene's germline CDR1 is ENHRY and CDR2 SYGVKD. This CDR3 is CAIGSGGVGETQYF. In DNA, the CDR3 is TGTGCCATCGGTAGCGGGGGGGTGGGAGAGACCCAGTACTTC.

This chain links TRBV5-1 with TRBJ2-7, with 13 bases fitting TRBD2. CDR3 size: 15 residues. Germline CDR1 reads SGHRS; CDR2 reads YFSETQ. Trimming removed 1 base from V and 10 bases from J; junction bases left unmatched: 8. The CDR3, as DNA: TGCGCCAGCAGCTTGTCCACTAGCGGGGGGGGCGAACAGTACTTC. Amino acid sequence: CASSLSTSGGGEQYF. Using reference TRBV5-1 and TRBJ2-7 for the parts outside the CDR3, the full variable domain is KAGVTQTPRYLIKTRGQQVTLSCSPISGHRSVSWYQQTPGQGLQFLFEYFSETQRNKGNFPGRFSGRQFSNSRSEMNVSTLELGDSALYLCASSLSTSGGGEQYFGPGTRLTVT.

This clonotype was found many times. This chain links TRBV14 with TRBJ2-3; perhaps D is TRBD1 or TRBD2 (5 bases each). The CDR3 consists of 14 residues. The V gene's germline CDR1 is SGHDN and CDR2 FVKESK. The V gene lost 4 bases and the J gene lost 2 bases, with 10 bases spanning the gap. This chain's CDR3 is CASSRRDLTDTQYF. The CDR3 region has the DNA TGTGCCAGCAGCCGCCGGGACCTCACAGATACGCAGTATTTT.

The chain combines TRBV21-1 with TRBJ1-4. TRBV21-1 is shown as a pseudogene. The CDR3 is 15 residues long. The CDR3 loop reads CASSKSVTVNEKLFF. In DNA, the CDR3 is TGTGCCAGCAGCAAATCGGTTACCGTTAATGAAAAACTGTTTTTT.

The table lists this clonotype with many counts. The gene calls are TRBV20-1 and TRBJ2-3; 9 positions agree with TRBD2. Germline V lookup: CDR1 DFQATT, CDR2 SNEGSKA (reference sequence). This CDR3 comprises 16 residues. V shed 0 bases and J 6 bases; nucleotides not matched to a gene: 10. The CDR3 reads CSARDMAGGLIDTQYF. The CDR3 DNA is TGCAGTGCTAGAGATATGGCGGGGGGGTTAATCGATACGCAGTATTTT.